What follows are 10 T cell receptor beta chains derived from one specimen sequenced in a study of T cell responses to AZD1222 COVID-19 vaccine. The data were produced by immunoSEQ multiplex PCR, yet TCRdb's version contains in-frame clones alone and is incomplete. Among 100,000 to 150,000 clones, around 92% were seen once, and the ten largest hold 1.1%. Here the sequenced sample was peripheral blood, taken on day 0 of AZD1222 vaccination. These receptors all stem from an adult in good health.

The table lists this clone with a few counts. The chain is built from TRBV7-9 and TRBJ1-6; weak D call: TRBD1 (5 bases). Trimming pared 2 bases from V and 9 bases from J, leaving 14 bases between. This CDR3 has 15 residues. Germline assignment: CDR1 SEHNR and CDR2 FQNEAQ (reference sequence). The CDR3 is CASSLPGPPSSPLHF. CDR3 sequence (DNA): TGTGCCAGCAGCTTACCGGGACCACCAAGTTCACCCCTCCACTTT.

This clone has only one observation. This chain joins TRBV11-3 and TRBJ2-1; possibly TRBD2 for D (7 bases). The CDR3 has 14 residues. Trimming pared 6 bases from V and 7 bases from J, leaving 16 bases between. CDR1 is SGHNT and CDR2 is YENEEA in the germline V gene. The CDR3 spells CASSPRGGLNEQFF. Here the CDR3 DNA reads TGTGCCAGCAGTCCGAGGGGGGGTCTGAATGAGCAGTTCTTC.

The V and J genes are TRBV28 and TRBJ2-2; TRBD1 might be the D (5 bases). The CDR3 is 13 amino acids. Between the trimmed V and J ends, which lost 6 bases and 4 bases, there was a span of 9 bases. CDR1 is MDHEN and CDR2 is SYDVKM in the germline V gene. The CDR3 nucleotides are TGTGCCAGCAGCCCAGGGCGCACCGGGGAGCTGTTTTTT. Translation: CASSPGRTGELFF.

This sequence joins TRBV11-3 and TRBJ2-6; no clear D gene. CDR1 SGHNT and CDR2 YENEEA come from the germline V gene. Deletions cut 0 bases from V and 4 bases from J, with 10 bases between. The CDR3 spans 16 residues. The CDR3 here is CASSLDPSAGANVLTF. CDR3 coding DNA: TGTGCCAGCAGCTTAGATCCCAGTGCCGGGGCCAACGTCCTGACTTTC.

The chain carries TRBV30 and TRBJ1-2, with 8 bases fitting TRBD1. There are 14 residues in the CDR3. Germline assignment: CDR1 GTSNPN and CDR2 SVGIG (reference sequence). Losses at the gene ends were 3 bases for V and 4 bases for J; bases not matched to a gene: 7. The CDR3 reads CAWRDRDWGYGYTF. The CDR3 bases are TGTGCCTGGAGGGACAGGGACTGGGGCTATGGCTACACCTTC.

The V and J genes are TRBV6-2 or TRBV6-3 and TRBJ1-3; no definite D call. CDR3 length: 15 residues. V gave up 5 bases and J gave up 0 bases, with 11 bases separating them. Germline CDR1 and CDR2: MNHEY and SVGEGT. The CDR3 protein is CASSTGLFSGNTIYF. CDR3 nucleotide sequence: TGTGCCAGCAGTACCGGACTGTTCTCTGGAAACACCATATATTTT.

The chain employs TRBV15 and TRBJ1-5; TRBD1 might be the D (5 bases). Trimming took 4 bases from V and 1 from J, leaving 8 bases between them. This CDR3 is built from 14 residues. Germline CDR1 reads LNHNV; CDR2 reads YYDKDF (reference sequence). CDR3 in amino acids: CATSISGSNQPQHF. The DNA of the CDR3 is TGTGCCACCAGCATATCAGGGAGCAATCAGCCCCAGCATTTT.

V usage is TRBV2 and J usage is TRBJ1-1; D gene uncertain. From germline, CDR1 is SNHLY and CDR2 FYNNEI. The CDR3 has 12 amino acids. Trimming stripped 7 bases from V and 1 base from J, with 7 bases between. The CDR3 spells CASTPQNTEAFF. The CDR3 bases are TGTGCCAGCACCCCACAGAACACTGAAGCTTTCTTT. Combining the CDR3 with reference TRBV2 and TRBJ1-1 gives the whole variable domain EPEVTQTPSHQVTQMGQEVILRCVPISNHLYFYWYRQILGQKVEFLVSFYNNEISEKSEIFDDQFSVERPDGSNFTLKIRSTKLEDSAMYFCASTPQNTEAFFGQGTRLTVV.

The chain carries TRBV9 and TRBJ2-7, with 8 positions matching TRBD1. Germline V gene data show CDR1 as SGDLS and CDR2 as YYNGEE. V trimming: 3 bases; J trimming: 5 bases; junction bases outside the gene matches: 7. The CDR3 covers 14 residues. The CDR3 DNA reads TGTGCCAGCAGCGGGACAGGGAACCCCCACGAGCAGTACTTC. Translation gives CASSGTGNPHEQYF.

The chain recombines TRBV2 with TRBJ2-5, with 8 positions matching TRBD1. Germline V CDR1 and CDR2: SNHLY, FYNNEI. The CDR3 runs to 13 residues. V was clipped by 6 bases and J by 5 bases; unmatched bases: 5. CDR3 amino acids: CASRDREGETQYF. The CDR3 region has the DNA TGTGCCAGCAGGGACAGGGAAGGCGAGACCCAGTACTTC.